This T cell receptor (beta chain) derives from a study of T cell responses to AZD1222 COVID-19 vaccine. Libraries were prepared by immunoSEQ multiplex PCR; TCRdb keeps only in-frame clonotypes and omits some of them. Found here are 150,000 to 200,000 clones, approximately 92% of them singletons; the top ten hold less than 11%. Concerning this clone: Its antigen is unidentified.

Points from the study as a whole: Receipt of two AZD1222 doses was followed by a rise in Spike-specific TCR breadth and depth.

The CDR3 runs to 15 residues. The ends were cut back, 4 bases at V and 7 bases at J, with 16 bases in the middle. CDR1 is SEHNR and CDR2 is FQNEAQ in the germline V gene (reference sequence). The sequences come from peripheral blood, collected on day 0 of AZD1222 vaccination. This receptor was identified in an adult in good health. The chain is built from TRBV7-9 and TRBJ2-2; D is perhaps TRBD2 (6 bases). CDR3 nucleotides: TGTGCCAGCAGCTCGACGGTTGGGGGGATCGGGGAGCTGTTTTTT. Amino acids: CASSSTVGGIGELFF.